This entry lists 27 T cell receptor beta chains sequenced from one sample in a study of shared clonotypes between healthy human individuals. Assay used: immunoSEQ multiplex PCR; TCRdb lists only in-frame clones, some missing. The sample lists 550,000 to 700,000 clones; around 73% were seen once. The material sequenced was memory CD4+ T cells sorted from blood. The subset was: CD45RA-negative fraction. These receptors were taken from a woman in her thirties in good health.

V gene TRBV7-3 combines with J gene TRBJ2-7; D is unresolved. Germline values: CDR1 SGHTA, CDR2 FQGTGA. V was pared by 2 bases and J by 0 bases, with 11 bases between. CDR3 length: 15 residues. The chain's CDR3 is CASSLVAASSYEQYF. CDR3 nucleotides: TGTGCCAGCAGCTTAGTGGCGGCGAGCTCCTACGAGCAGTACTTC.

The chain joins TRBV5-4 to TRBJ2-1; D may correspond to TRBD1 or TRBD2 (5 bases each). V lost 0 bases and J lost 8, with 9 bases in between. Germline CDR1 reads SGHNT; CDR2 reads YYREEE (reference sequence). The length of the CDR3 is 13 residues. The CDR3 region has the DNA TGTGCCAGCAGCTTGGCCGGGGCTGATGAGCAGTTCTTC. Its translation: CASSLAGADEQFF.

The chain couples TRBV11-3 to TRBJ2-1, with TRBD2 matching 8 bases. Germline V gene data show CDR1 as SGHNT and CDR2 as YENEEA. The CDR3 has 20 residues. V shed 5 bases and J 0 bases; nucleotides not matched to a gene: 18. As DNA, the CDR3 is TGTGCCAGCAGCCTAGGCGTTAGCGGGACCCTTTTTAGCTCCTACAATGAGCAGTTCTTC. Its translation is CASSLGVSGTLFSSYNEQFF.

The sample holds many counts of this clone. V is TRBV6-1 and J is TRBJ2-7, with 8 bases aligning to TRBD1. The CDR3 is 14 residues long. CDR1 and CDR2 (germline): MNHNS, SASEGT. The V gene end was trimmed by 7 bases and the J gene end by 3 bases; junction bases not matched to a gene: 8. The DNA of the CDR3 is TGTGCCAGCAAAGAGACAGGGGAGGTCTACGAGCAGTACTTC. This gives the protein CASKETGEVYEQYF.

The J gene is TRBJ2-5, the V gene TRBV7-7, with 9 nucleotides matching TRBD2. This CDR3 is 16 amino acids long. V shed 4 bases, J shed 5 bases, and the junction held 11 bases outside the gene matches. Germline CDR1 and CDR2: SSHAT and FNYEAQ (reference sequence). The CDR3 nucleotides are TGTGCCAGCAGCTCCTCCGGGACTAGCTCTTTCGAGACCCAGTACTTC. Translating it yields CASSSSGTSSFETQYF.

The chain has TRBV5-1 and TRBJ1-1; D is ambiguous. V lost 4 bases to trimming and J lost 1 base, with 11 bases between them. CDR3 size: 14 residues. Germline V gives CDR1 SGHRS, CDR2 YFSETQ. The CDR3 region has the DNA TGCGCCAGCAGCCAAACACCGGCGAACACTGAAGCTTTCTTT. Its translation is CASSQTPANTEAFF.

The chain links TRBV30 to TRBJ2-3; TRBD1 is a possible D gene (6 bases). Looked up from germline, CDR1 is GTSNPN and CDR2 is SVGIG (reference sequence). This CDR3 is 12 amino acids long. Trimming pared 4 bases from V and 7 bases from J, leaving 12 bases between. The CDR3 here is CAWKATGYTQYF. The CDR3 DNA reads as TGTGCCTGGAAAGCGACAGGTTATACGCAGTATTTT.

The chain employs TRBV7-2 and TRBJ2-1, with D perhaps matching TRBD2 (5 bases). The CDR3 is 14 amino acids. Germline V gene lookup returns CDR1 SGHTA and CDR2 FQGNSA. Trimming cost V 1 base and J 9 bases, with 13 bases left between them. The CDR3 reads CASSLGPSSGEQFF. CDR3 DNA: TGTGCCAGCAGCTTAGGGCCTAGCTCAGGTGAGCAGTTCTTC.

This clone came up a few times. CDR3 sequence: CASSARRDGTEAFF. The CDR3 DNA reads TGTGCCAGCAGTGCTCGGCGCGATGGCACTGAAGCTTTCTTT. The chain carries TRBV27 and TRBJ1-1; D unclear. Trimming stripped 5 bases from V and 4 bases from J, with 14 bases between. This CDR3 spans 14 amino acids. Germline lookup yields CDR1 MNHEY and CDR2 SMNVEV (reference sequence).

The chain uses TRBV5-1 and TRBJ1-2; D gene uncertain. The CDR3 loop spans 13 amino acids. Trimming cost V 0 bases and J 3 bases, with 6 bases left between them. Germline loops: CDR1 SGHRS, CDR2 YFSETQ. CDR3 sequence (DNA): TGCGCCAGCAGCTTGGTTTCAGACTATGGCTACACCTTC. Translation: CASSLVSDYGYTF.

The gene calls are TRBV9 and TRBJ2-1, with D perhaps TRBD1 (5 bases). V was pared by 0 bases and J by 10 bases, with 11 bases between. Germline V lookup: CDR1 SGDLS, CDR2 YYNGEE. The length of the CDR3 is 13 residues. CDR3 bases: TGTGCCAGCAGCGTAGCTTTGGGGCGGGAGCAGTTCTTC. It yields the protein CASSVALGREQFF.

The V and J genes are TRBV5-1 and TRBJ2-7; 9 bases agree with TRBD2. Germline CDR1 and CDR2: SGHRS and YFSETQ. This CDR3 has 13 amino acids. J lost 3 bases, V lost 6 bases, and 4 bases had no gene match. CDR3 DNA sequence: TGCGCCAGCAAGCTAGCGGGGAGCTACGAGCAGTACTTC. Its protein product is CASKLAGSYEQYF. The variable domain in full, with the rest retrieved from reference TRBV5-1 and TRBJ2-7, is KAGVTQTPRYLIKTRGQQVTLSCSPISGHRSVSWYQQTPGQGLQFLFEYFSETQRNKGNFPGRFSGRQFSNSRSEMNVSTLELGDSALYLCASKLAGSYEQYFGPGTRLTVT.

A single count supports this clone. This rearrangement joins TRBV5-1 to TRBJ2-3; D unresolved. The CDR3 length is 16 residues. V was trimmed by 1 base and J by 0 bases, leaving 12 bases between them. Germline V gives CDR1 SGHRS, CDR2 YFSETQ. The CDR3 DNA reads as TGCGCCAGCAGCTTGTCTTATGGAACTAGCACAGATACGCAGTATTTT. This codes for CASSLSYGTSTDTQYF.

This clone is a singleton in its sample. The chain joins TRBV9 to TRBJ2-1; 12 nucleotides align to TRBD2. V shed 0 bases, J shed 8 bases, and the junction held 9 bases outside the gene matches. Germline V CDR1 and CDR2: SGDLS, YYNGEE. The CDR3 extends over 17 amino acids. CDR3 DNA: TGTGCCAGCAGCGTAGCTCCCCTAGCGGGAGGGTTAGATGAGCAGTTCTTC. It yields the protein CASSVAPLAGGLDEQFF.

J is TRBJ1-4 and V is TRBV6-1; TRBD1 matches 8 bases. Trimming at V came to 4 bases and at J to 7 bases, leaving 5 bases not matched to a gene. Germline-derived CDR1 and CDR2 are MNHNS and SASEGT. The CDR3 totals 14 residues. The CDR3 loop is CASSAEQGAEKLFF. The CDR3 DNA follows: TGTGCCAGCAGTGCAGAGCAGGGGGCTGAAAAACTGTTTTTT.

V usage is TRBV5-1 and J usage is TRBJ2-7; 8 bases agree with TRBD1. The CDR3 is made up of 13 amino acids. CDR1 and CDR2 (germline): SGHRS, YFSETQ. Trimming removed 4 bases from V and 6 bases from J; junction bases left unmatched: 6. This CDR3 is CASSLQGASEQYF. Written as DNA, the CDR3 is TGCGCCAGCAGCCTGCAGGGGGCATCCGAGCAGTACTTC.

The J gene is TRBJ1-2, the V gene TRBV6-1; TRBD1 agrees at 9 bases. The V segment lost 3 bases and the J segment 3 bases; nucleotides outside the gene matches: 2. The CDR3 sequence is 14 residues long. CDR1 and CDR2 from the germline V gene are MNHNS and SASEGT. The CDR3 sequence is CASSEGTGYYGYTF. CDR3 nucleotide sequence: TGTGCCAGCAGTGAGGGGACAGGGTACTATGGCTACACCTTC.

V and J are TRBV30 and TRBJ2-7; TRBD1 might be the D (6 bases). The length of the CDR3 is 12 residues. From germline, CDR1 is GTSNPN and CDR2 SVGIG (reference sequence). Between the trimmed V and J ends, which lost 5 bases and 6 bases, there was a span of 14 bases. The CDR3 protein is CAWARTGTEQYF. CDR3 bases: TGTGCCTGGGCTAGAACAGGGACCGAGCAGTACTTC.

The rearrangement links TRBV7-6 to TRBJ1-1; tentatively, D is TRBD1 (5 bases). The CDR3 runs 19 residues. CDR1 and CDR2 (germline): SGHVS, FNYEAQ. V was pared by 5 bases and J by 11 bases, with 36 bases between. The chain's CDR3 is CASSPYGDGHVEGLLLAFF. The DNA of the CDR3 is TGTGCCAGCAGCCCTTATGGGGACGGACATGTTGAGGGACTTCTGCTTGCTTTCTTT.

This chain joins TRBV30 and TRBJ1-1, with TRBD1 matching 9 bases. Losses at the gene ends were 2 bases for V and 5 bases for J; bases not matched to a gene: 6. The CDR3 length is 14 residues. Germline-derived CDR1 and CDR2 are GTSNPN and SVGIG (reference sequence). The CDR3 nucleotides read TGTGCCTGGAGTCAACAGGGGGCCGTGACTGAAGCTTTCTTT. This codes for CAWSQQGAVTEAFF.

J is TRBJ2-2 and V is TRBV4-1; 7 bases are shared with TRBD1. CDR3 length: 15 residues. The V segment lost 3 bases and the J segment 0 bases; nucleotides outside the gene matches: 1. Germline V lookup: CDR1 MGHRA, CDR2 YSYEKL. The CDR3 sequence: CASSQGQTNTGELFF. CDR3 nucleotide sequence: TGCGCCAGCAGCCAGGGACAGACGAACACCGGGGAGCTGTTTTTT.

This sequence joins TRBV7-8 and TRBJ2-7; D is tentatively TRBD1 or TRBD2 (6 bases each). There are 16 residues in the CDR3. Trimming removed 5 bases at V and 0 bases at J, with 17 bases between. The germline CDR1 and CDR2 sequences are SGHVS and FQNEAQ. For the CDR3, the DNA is TGTGCCAGCAGCCCCGGAGGGGGAAGAGTCTCCTACGAGCAGTACTTC. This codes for CASSPGGGRVSYEQYF.

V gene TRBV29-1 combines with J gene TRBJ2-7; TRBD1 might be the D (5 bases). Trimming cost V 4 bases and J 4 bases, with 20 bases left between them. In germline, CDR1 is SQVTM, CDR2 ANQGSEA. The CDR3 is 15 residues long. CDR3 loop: CSVARPQDNQYEQYF. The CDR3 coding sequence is TGCAGCGTTGCTCGACCCCAGGACAACCAATACGAGCAGTACTTC.

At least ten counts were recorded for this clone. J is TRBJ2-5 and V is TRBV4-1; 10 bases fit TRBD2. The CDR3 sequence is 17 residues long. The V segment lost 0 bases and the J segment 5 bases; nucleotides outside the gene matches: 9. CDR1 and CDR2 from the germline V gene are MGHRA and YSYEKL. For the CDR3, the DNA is TGCGCCAGCAGCCAAGATAGAAGCGGGAGGGCCGGGGAGACCCAGTACTTC. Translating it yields CASSQDRSGRAGETQYF.

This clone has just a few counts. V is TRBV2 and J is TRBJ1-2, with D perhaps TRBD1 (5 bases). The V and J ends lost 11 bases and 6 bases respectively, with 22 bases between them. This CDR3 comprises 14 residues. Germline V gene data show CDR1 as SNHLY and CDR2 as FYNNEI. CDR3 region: CAGFLPDKDDGYTF. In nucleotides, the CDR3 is TGTGCCGGATTTTTACCGGACAAGGATGATGGCTACACCTTC.

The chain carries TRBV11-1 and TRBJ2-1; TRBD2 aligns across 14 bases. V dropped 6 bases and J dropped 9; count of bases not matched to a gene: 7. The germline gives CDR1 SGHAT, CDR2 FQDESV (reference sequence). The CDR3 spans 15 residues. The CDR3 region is CASRLTSGRASEQFF. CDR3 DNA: TGTGCCAGCAGGCTGACTAGCGGGAGGGCTAGTGAGCAGTTCTTC.

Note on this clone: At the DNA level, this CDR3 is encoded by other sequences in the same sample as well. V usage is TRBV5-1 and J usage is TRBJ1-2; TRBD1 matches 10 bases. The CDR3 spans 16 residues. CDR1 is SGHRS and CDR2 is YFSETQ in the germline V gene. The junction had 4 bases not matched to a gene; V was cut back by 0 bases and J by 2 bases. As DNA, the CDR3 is TGCGCCAGCAGCTTGGGACAGGGGGCTTCCAACTATGGCTACACCTTC. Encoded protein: CASSLGQGASNYGYTF. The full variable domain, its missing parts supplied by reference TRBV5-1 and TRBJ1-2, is KAGVTQTPRYLIKTRGQQVTLSCSPISGHRSVSWYQQTPGQGLQFLFEYFSETQRNKGNFPGRFSGRQFSNSRSEMNVSTLELGDSALYLCASSLGQGASNYGYTFGSGTRLTVV.